What follows are 8 T cell receptor beta chains derived from one specimen sequenced in a study of blood T cell repertoires in COVID-19. Sequencing was performed with immunoSEQ multiplex PCR; in TCRdb, only in-frame clones are kept and a portion is missing. The sample holds 130,000 or so clones, 80% to 90% seen once. Sequencing was carried out using PBMCs or T cells enriched from blood (not recorded which). These receptors all stem from a woman in her 50s with acute COVID-19.

The chain carries TRBV5-4 and TRBJ2-3, with D perhaps matching TRBD2 (6 bases). V lost 3 bases to trimming and J lost 2 bases, with 10 bases between them. This CDR3 region has 14 residues. Germline CDR1 SGHNT, CDR2 YYREEE (reference sequence). CDR3 protein: CASSSGLLTDTQYF. In DNA form, the CDR3 reads TGTGCCAGCAGCTCGGGACTTCTCACAGATACGCAGTATTTT. Supplemented by reference TRBV5-4 and TRBJ2-3, the full variable domain reads ETGVTQSPTHLIKTRGQQVTLRCSSQSGHNTVSWYQQALGQGPQFIFQYYREEENGRGNFPPRFSGLQFPNYSSELNVNALELDDSALYLCASSSGLLTDTQYFGPGTRLTVL.

The chain links TRBV5-1 to TRBJ2-7, with TRBD2 matching over 13 bases. The germline V gene has CDR1 SGHRS and CDR2 YFSETQ. Trimming removed 2 bases from V and 0 bases from J; junction bases left unmatched: 8. This CDR3 is built from 18 residues. The CDR3, as DNA: TGCGCCAGCAGCTTAAGACTAGCGGGAGGTTCGAGCTCCTACGAGCAGTACTTC. Its translation: CASSLRLAGGSSSYEQYF.

This rearrangement joins TRBV11-2 to TRBJ2-1, with D unresolved. The CDR3 covers 15 residues. Trimming left V 9 bases short and J 3 bases short, with 18 bases between. Germline CDR1 is SGHAT and CDR2 is FQNNGV. The CDR3 here is CARRPALDGYNEQFF. CDR3 coding DNA: TGTGCCAGAAGGCCCGCGCTAGACGGCTACAATGAGCAGTTCTTC.

V usage is TRBV27 and J usage is TRBJ2-2; D possibly corresponds to TRBD1 (5 bases). CDR3 length: 13 residues. Trimming shortened V by 3 bases and J by 5 bases, and 7 bases separated the two germline ends. Per germline, CDR1 MNHEY and CDR2 SMNVEV (reference sequence). This CDR3 is CASSLGRTGELFF. The CDR3 DNA reads as TGTGCCAGCAGTTTGGGGCGGACCGGGGAGCTGTTTTTT.

The V and J genes are TRBV9 and TRBJ2-3; TRBD2 matches at 14 bases. V dropped 3 bases and J dropped 3; count of bases not matched to a gene: 6. Germline lookup yields CDR1 SGDLS and CDR2 YYNGEE. There are 17 residues in the CDR3. CDR3 sequence: CASSATGTSGSTDTQYF. The CDR3 nucleotides read TGTGCCAGCAGCGCGACCGGGACTAGCGGGAGTACAGATACGCAGTATTTT.

The chain recombines TRBV10-3 with TRBJ1-1; 7 bases are a match to TRBD1. There are 14 residues in the CDR3. The J segment lost 3 bases and the V segment lost 4 bases, leaving 5 bases of the junction unmatched. Germline lookup yields CDR1 ENHRY and CDR2 SYGVKD. CDR3 in DNA: TGTGCCATCAGTGGACAGGGTGGAGACACTGAAGCTTTCTTT. It specifies CAISGQGGDTEAFF.

The genes are TRBV7-9 and TRBJ2-2; 12 nucleotides align to TRBD1. This CDR3 is 16 amino acids long. The germline V gene has CDR1 SEHNR and CDR2 FQNEAQ (reference sequence). The J segment lost 0 bases and the V segment lost 5 bases, leaving 1 base of the junction unmatched. The CDR3 reads CASSGTGGPNTGELFF. CDR3 coding DNA: TGTGCCAGCAGCGGGACAGGGGGCCCGAACACCGGGGAGCTGTTTTTT.

This chain links TRBV2 with TRBJ1-5; 9 nucleotides agree with TRBD1. Germline V gene data show CDR1 as SNHLY and CDR2 as FYNNEI. The CDR3 runs 15 residues. Trimming cost V 4 bases and J 7 bases; bases outside gene matches: 8. As DNA, the CDR3 is TGTGCCAGCAGTGGTGACAGGGGGGGTGGACAGCCCCAGCATTTT. Translating it yields CASSGDRGGGQPQHF. Using reference TRBV2 and TRBJ1-5 for the parts outside the CDR3, the full variable domain is EPEVTQTPSHQVTQMGQEVILRCVPISNHLYFYWYRQILGQKVEFLVSFYNNEISEKSEIFDDQFSVERPDGSNFTLKIRSTKLEDSAMYFCASSGDRGGGQPQHFGDGTRLSIL.